The next 10 T cell receptor beta chains were all read from a single sample in a study of T cell repertoires in cytomegalovirus infection. TCRdb analysed the reads with MiXCR anew, one entry per CDR3 protein. The data hold approximately 320,000 distinct CDR3 sequences, with more than 9% observed a single time. Sequenced: PBMCs. The receptors here all came from a human donor in good health (CMV status not recorded). Some clones in this sample may be carry-over from other donors' samples.

There are many counts of this clonotype. The chain combines TRBV7-2 with TRBJ2-5, with D perhaps assigned TRBD1 or TRBD2 (6 bases each). CDR3 length equals 14 residues. Trimming removed 5 bases at V and 5 bases at J, with 15 bases between. Germline V gene lookup returns CDR1 SGHTA and CDR2 FQGNSA. The CDR3 DNA reads TGTGCCAGCAGCCCCGGGGGCCTGCGGGAGACCCAGTACTTC. This sequence encodes CASSPGGLRETQYF.

This clonotype was seen at least ten times. The V call is TRBV7-6, the J call TRBJ2-5; the match to TRBD2 covers 11 bases. The length of the CDR3 is 18 residues. Germline CDR1 is SGHVS and CDR2 is FNYEAQ. With 5 bases clipped from V and 5 bases from J, the junction kept 16 bases outside the gene matches. The CDR3 loop reads CASSPQADSGGAWETQYF. The CDR3 DNA sequence: TGTGCCAGCAGCCCCCAAGCTGATAGCGGGGGGGCATGGGAGACCCAGTACTTC.

This clonotype was seen ten or more times. The chain combines TRBV7-2 with TRBJ2-7; unclear D gene. V was cut by 1 base and J by 3 bases, with 13 bases left in between. The CDR3 length is 15 residues. Germline V lookup: CDR1 SGHTA, CDR2 FQGNSA. Here the CDR3 reads CASSLETAVLYEQYF. DNA for the CDR3: TGTGCCAGCAGCTTAGAGACGGCCGTCCTCTACGAGCAGTACTTC.

The V gene is TRBV12-3 or TRBV12-4, the J gene TRBJ2-5, with 8 positions matching TRBD2. V was clipped by 4 bases and J by 4 bases; unmatched bases: 5. The CDR3 consists of 14 residues. CDR3 coding DNA: TGTGCCAGCAGTTCGACGGGACTAGGAGAGACCCAGTACTTC. It yields the protein CASSSTGLGETQYF.

This clonotype was observed a handful of times. This chain uses TRBV28 with TRBJ2-2, with a tentative D call TRBD1 (5 bases). Trimming cost V 8 bases and J 2 bases, with 15 bases left between them. CDR3 length: 15 amino acids. The germline V gene encodes CDR1 MDHEN and CDR2 SYDVKM. CDR3 sequence (DNA): TGTGCCAGCCAGAGGCAGGGTGACAACACCGGGGAGCTGTTTTTT. It translates to CASQRQGDNTGELFF.

There are many counts of this clonotype. The rearrangement joins TRBV7-2 to TRBJ2-7; tentative D call: TRBD1 (6 bases). There are 14 residues in the CDR3. Trimming cost V 3 bases and J 0 bases, with 9 bases left between them. Germline V CDR1 and CDR2: SGHTA, FQGNSA. This chain's CDR3 is CASSLRQDSYEQYF. The CDR3 region has the DNA TGTGCCAGCAGCTTGCGACAGGACTCCTACGAGCAGTACTTC.

Ten or more counts support this clonotype. The chain carries TRBV7-2 and TRBJ2-3, with 7 bases identical to TRBD2. V lost 5 bases, J lost 1 base, and 9 bases stayed unmatched. Looked up from germline, CDR1 is SGHTA and CDR2 is FQGNSA. The CDR3 is made up of 16 amino acids. CDR3 nucleotide sequence: TGTGCCAGCAGCCCTCGGGGCAGCGGGGGCACAGATACGCAGTATTTT. It codes for CASSPRGSGGTDTQYF. Based on the CDR3 plus reference TRBV7-2 and TRBJ2-3, the full variable domain is GAGVSQSPSNKVTEKGKDVELRCDPISGHTALYWYRQSLGQGLEFLIYFQGNSAPDKSGLPSDRFSAERTGGSVSTLTIQRTQQEDSAVYLCASSPRGSGGTDTQYFGPGTRLTVL.

The V gene is TRBV24-1, the J gene TRBJ2-1, with TRBD2 matching 13 bases. CDR1 is KGHDR and CDR2 is SFDVKD in the germline V gene. With V trimmed by 3 bases and J by 13 bases, 8 bases remained unmatched. The length of the CDR3 is 15 residues. CDR3 region: CATSDGLTSGRSQFF. Written as DNA, the CDR3 is TGTGCCACCAGTGATGGGTTGACTAGCGGGAGGTCACAGTTCTTC.

This clonotype was seen many times. The rearrangement uses TRBV6-2 or TRBV6-3 and TRBJ2-4, with a tentative D call TRBD2 (7 bases). This CDR3 is built from 17 residues. The germline gives CDR1 MNHEY, CDR2 SVGEGT. The V gene lost 2 bases and the J gene lost 8 bases, with 22 bases spanning the gap. This chain's CDR3 is CASSYGLNGGQGDIQYF. The CDR3 DNA reads as TGTGCCAGCAGTTACGGTTTGAACGGGGGGCAAGGGGACATTCAGTACTTC.

The chain carries TRBV23-1 and TRBJ2-7; D ambiguous. TRBV23-1 is an open reading frame whose function is uncertain. The length of the CDR3 is 15 residues. With 0 bases removed from V and 2 bases from J, the gap between germline ends came to 11 bases. In nucleotides, the CDR3 is TGCGCCAGCAGTCAATCGTACCCCCAACCCTACGAGCAGTACTTC. This sequence encodes CASSQSYPQPYEQYF.